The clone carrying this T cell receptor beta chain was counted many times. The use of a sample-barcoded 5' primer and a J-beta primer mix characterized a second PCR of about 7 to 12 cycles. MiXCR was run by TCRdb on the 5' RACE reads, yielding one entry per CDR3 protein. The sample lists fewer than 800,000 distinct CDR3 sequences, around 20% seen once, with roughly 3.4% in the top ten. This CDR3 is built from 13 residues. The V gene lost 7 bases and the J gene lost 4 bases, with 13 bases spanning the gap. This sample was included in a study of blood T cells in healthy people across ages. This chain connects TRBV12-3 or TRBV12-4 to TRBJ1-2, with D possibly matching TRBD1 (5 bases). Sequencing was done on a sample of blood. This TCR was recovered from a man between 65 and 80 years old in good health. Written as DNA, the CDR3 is TGTGCCAGCACTTGGGGGAAGGGCTATGGCTACACCTTC. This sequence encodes CASTWGKGYGYTF.